This T cell receptor (beta chain) stems from a study of CD8 T cells in Susac syndrome. Random hexamers were used to reverse transcribe an amount of roughly 0.5 to 1 ug RNA. The immunoSEQ assay covered 54 Vbeta and 13 Jbeta segments for CDR3. From the immunoSEQ multiplex PCR reads, TCRdb called clonotypes with MiXCR, one entry per CDR3 protein. The sample has approximately 160,000 distinct CDR3 sequences, around 93% seen once. Losses at the gene ends were 3 bases for V and 1 base for J; bases not matched to a gene: 5. This CDR3 is built from 16 residues. The germline V gene has CDR1 LGHDT and CDR2 YNNKEL (reference sequence). CD8+ and CD4+ T cells taken from blood had their TCR beta sequenced. Healthy donors formed controls matched for age and sex.

The sequence was obtained from a human donor in good health. The chain uses TRBV3-1 and TRBJ2-3, with 9 bases aligning to TRBD2. Sequenced: CD4+ T cells from PBMCs. CDR3 nucleotides: TGTGCCAGCAGCCAGTGGCTAGCGGGACGCACAGATACGCAGTATTTT. Its protein is CASSQWLAGRTDTQYF.